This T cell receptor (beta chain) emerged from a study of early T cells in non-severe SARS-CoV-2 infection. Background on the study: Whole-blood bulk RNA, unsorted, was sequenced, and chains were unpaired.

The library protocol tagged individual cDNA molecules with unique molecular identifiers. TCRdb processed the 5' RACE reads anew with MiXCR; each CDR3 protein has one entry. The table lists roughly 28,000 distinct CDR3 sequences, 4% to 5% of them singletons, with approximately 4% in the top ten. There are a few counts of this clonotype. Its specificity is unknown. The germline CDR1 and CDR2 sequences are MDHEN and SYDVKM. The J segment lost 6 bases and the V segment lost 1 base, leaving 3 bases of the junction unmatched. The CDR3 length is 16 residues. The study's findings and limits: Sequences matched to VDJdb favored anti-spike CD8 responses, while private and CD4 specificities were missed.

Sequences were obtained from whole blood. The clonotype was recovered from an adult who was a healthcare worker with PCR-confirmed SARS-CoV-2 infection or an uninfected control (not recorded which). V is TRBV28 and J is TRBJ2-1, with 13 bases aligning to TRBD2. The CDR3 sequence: CASSLSGTSGINEQFF. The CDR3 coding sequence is TGTGCCAGCAGTTTATCAGGGACTAGCGGGATCAATGAGCAGTTCTTC.